This entry features one T cell receptor (beta chain) sequence. The clone's antigen remains unknown. The record has no base qualities; no much larger clone is one base away. Library preparation was by the immunoSEQ multiplex PCR assay. A mixture of 60 forward primers for TCR Vbeta segments and 13 reverse primers for TCR Jbeta segments was used in the multiplex PCR. The CDR3 region of rearranged TCR beta genes was amplified from genomic DNA with a multiplex PCR assay. Amplified TCR beta libraries were sequenced as 87-base-pair reads on the Illumina HiSeq System. The authors' pipeline ran thus. In a later analysis, tens of millions of unique TCR beta chains were counted across the 500 to 700 repertoires, and about 10 million of these chains were shared by at least two donors. Raw reads were error-corrected and collapsed into unique sequences with a nearest-neighbor algorithm that merged closely related sequences to remove PCR and sequencing errors. Alignment of CDR3 sequences to IMGT reference sequences was used to assign V, D and J gene segments. For a sequence to be retained, a match of at least six nucleotides to both a V gene segment and a J gene segment was required. A rearrangement counted as productive if the CDR3 had no stop codons and remained in frame with V and J, and every other rearrangement counted as non-productive. Following IMGT convention, CDR3 was defined as the stretch from the second conserved V-encoded cysteine up to the conserved J-encoded phenylalanine. Sequences without an unambiguous match to a single V gene segment were excluded from the earlier analysis of 450 to 650 of the donors. An earlier analysis of fewer than 750 of the donors called V segments functional above 56.7% productive rearrangements and segregating when the between-donor standard deviation exceeded 5%. To diagnose cytomegalovirus status from the catalog of TCR beta chain sequences, a statistical classification framework was built. In a later analysis, TCR nucleotide sequences were compared against IMGT/GENE-DB human TR gene sequences so that V and J genes could be assigned. The TCRdist pipeline was used in a later analysis to assign CDR3 sequences and most-parsimonious VDJ recombination scenarios. In a later analysis, each TCR beta chain was defined by its CDR3 amino acid sequence together with its V-gene family, and reads without a unique V-gene family were excluded. A later analysis removed 592 highly shared, low-generation-probability nucleotide sequences to deal with suspected cross-contamination and a sequencing artifact. A later analysis calculated a clonal expansion index for each public chain from normalized within-repertoire ranks of inferred template counts. In a later analysis, generation probabilities were computed using a VDJ recombination model fitted to out-of-frame rearrangements, and the results were checked against IGoR. A later analysis scored TCR-TCR, TCR-HLA and TCR-CMV co-occurrence with hypergeometric tests, applying a repertoire-size bias correction to TCR pairs. To estimate false discovery rates, a later analysis permuted the HLA or CMV assignments 20 times. In a later analysis, co-occurring TCRs were grouped with DBSCAN, and TCRdist sequence similarity was added when clustering was performed within HLA-allele-positive subsets. For co-occurrence clustering, repertoires with fewer than 30,000 or more than 120,000 public chains were excluded, along with several repertoires with anomalous nucleotide sharing. The source is immuneACCESS, and TCRdb retained only in-frame sequences with V and J called. Part of the clones is not carried over; for the studies checked, unresolved V genes explain less than half of this, and the remainder is unexplained. The DNA was the basis for D and trimming; V, J and clone size are from that table. The sample data list roughly 190,000 clones, and around four fifths of these were observed just once. The ten largest make up 1.5% to 2% of the sample.

This sample stems from a study of cytomegalovirus exposure and HLA in healthy donors (dated by TCRdb to the late 2010s). General notes on the study: In an earlier analysis of approximately 640 of the donors, less than 350 Gb of sequence data and 95 million to 130 million unique TCR beta sequences from 180 million or so T cells were reported. Besides the first cohort of 666 subjects, a separate validation cohort made up of roughly 120 different subjects was used. Both class I and class II loci were covered by HLA typing, at four-digit resolution. Among about 370 genotyped donors of the cohort, an average of approximately 200,000 unique TCR beta nucleotide sequences was sequenced per donor, of which approximately 18% were non-productive. A later analysis re-examined previously published TCR beta repertoires from just over 650 donors and added high-resolution HLA genotyping to investigate patterns of TCR occurrence. An earlier analysis of nearly 600 of the donors applied high-throughput TCR beta sequencing to assess whether each TCR beta V gene segment acted as functional or pseudogenic. Rather than drawing on any new phenotypic data, the later analysis identified candidate immune exposures from TCR beta sequences and the way those sequences occurred across donors. A later genetic analysis used genome-wide SNP genotypes for 398 of the 666 donors, treating that subset as a discovery cohort. The study aimed to test whether cataloging public T cell receptors could reveal signatures of past pathogen exposure. An early release that covered around 590 HLA-typed donors contained approximately 300 gigabases of sequencing data and about 84 million unique TCR sequences. Of the roughly 400 genotyped donors, around 81% fell in the genetic ancestry cluster associated with self-reported Caucasian donors. Alongside the repertoire data, information on donor age, sex, ethnicity and CMV serostatus was compiled. The study used immunosequencing to profile the T cell repertoires of several hundred subjects and linked those repertoires to cytomegalovirus serostatus. The number of typed donors differed by locus: about 620-640 for A, B, C, DRB1 and DQB1; some 500 for DQA1; 606 for DPA1; and 450 to 480 for DPB1. The study combined high-throughput TCR immunosequencing, statistical association of individual TCRs with disease status, and machine learning to predict cytomegalovirus infection status. A handful of DR-DQ haplotypes were handled as single units for association and clustering because linkage in the cohort was strong. All discovery cohort repertoires had been generated on a single sequencing platform.

The cohort comprised some 680 healthy bone marrow donors. At the time of sampling, every cohort member was nominally healthy, though immune exposures that went unrecorded were likely present. The donor was CMV seropositive and belonged to the group of 270 or so seropositive cohort members. A peripheral blood sample was provided by each donor, and peripheral blood mononuclear cells were used for TCR beta sequencing. Genomic DNA extraction from the blood cell samples was performed with the Qiagen DNeasy Blood Extraction Kit. From V the trimming removes 8 bases and from J it removes 0 bases, while the gene matches leave 8 bases of the junction unaccounted for. The CDR3, cysteine through phenylalanine, is 15 amino acids long. Only CDR3 DNA remains: 45 bases, in frame from the first base. Per the germline V gene, MNHEY is the CDR1 and SVGAGI is the CDR2. Paper-wide results and their limitations: In vitro tests confirmed that a few of the cytomegalovirus-associated TCR beta chains recognize cytomegalovirus antigens. In a later analysis, HLA-associated TCR beta chains showed more clonal expansion and lower generation probabilities than non-associated chains that were equally common. In a later analysis, several top co-occurrence clusters were reported to appear linked to parvovirus B19, influenza, CMV and Epstein-Barr virus. Correlated functional status among segregating V segments might be attributable to linkage disequilibrium, but an unknown experimental factor could not be ruled out. V-gene and J-gene trimming of TCR beta chains was associated with a missense DCLRE1C variant in a later genetic analysis, and the association was replicated in an independent cohort. Broadly in line with IMGT annotations, most TCR beta V segments showed up in productive rearrangements about 90% or about 30% of the time in an earlier analysis of roughly 590 of the donors. A cluster of highly shared sequence variants was judged likely to represent a technical artifact of the sequencing pipeline. This cohort had only TCR beta chains sequenced, and the lack of alpha or paired-chain data limited which features could be detected. The classifier was reported to diagnose cytomegalovirus status with high specificity and sensitivity in both the original cohort and the validation cohort. Immune exposure information for the cohort was limited to CMV serostatus. Because counts were too low, about 18 rarely observed V segments, including chromosome 9 orphons, were excluded from the earlier analysis of roughly 580 of the donors. In a later analysis, 15,000 to 20,000 TCR beta sequences were associated with specific HLA alleles at a false discovery rate of 0.05. Most CMV-associated TCR beta chains appeared to be HLA-restricted in a later analysis, and the HLA associations seemed to be driven largely by CMV exposure. The study gave a list of 150 to 200 TCR beta chains associated with cytomegalovirus. While some public TCRs were present in many individuals, most TCR sequences turned up only very rarely across donors. According to a later genetic analysis, donors in an Asian-associated ancestry cluster had fewer N-insertions in productive TCRs than the approximately 700-donor mean. When HLA alleles, especially DR and DQ, strongly co-occurred, attributing TCR associations to individual alleles was difficult. HLA typing was unavailable for some donors at each locus, so association tests used only the typed subset. The authors suggested that the approach could potentially be extended to other disease states and immunological phenotypes. Some IMGT-functional V segments, including TRBV6-2 and TRBV6-3, could not be told apart with the 87-base-pair reads, so those segments were excluded. According to a later analysis, TCR association rates differed among HLA loci, with DRB1 alleles showing the most associated TCRs and HLA-C alleles showing the fewest. A further reported finding was that TCR beta sequences accurately predicted the HLA-A and HLA-B alleles for most subjects in the first cohort. Sequencing depth was assumed to be roughly uniform across donors in the presence/absence analyses, though that assumption may not hold.

Recombination linked TRBV6-5 to TRBJ2-7; the central 9 bases match TRBD1. Sample: PBMCs. The TCR was taken from a man between 40 and 49 years old in good health and CMV-seropositive. The sequence in DNA is TGTGCCAGCTGCCACGGGACAGGGAGCTCCTACGAGCAGTACTTC. This translates into CASCHGTGSSYEQYF.